This T cell receptor (beta chain) appears in the sequencing data of a study of CD8 T cells in Susac syndrome. Random hexamers were used to reverse transcribe an amount of about 0.5 to 1 ug RNA. One entry per CDR3 protein, called by TCRdb with MiXCR from the immunoSEQ multiplex PCR reads. The data show about 210,000 distinct CDR3 sequences, 95% seen once. CDR3 length: 15 residues. The germline V gene encodes CDR1 MNHEY and CDR2 SVGEGT. After removal of 6 bases from V and 4 bases from J, the junction contained 7 bases not matched to a gene. Sequenced: CD4+ T cells from PBMCs. The chain couples TRBV6-2 or TRBV6-3 to TRBJ2-4, with TRBD1 identical over 9 bases. The sequence came from a human donor with multiple sclerosis. DNA for the CDR3: TGTGCCAGCAGATCCGGGACAGGGACAAAAAACATTCAGTACTTC. It codes for CASRSGTGTKNIQYF.